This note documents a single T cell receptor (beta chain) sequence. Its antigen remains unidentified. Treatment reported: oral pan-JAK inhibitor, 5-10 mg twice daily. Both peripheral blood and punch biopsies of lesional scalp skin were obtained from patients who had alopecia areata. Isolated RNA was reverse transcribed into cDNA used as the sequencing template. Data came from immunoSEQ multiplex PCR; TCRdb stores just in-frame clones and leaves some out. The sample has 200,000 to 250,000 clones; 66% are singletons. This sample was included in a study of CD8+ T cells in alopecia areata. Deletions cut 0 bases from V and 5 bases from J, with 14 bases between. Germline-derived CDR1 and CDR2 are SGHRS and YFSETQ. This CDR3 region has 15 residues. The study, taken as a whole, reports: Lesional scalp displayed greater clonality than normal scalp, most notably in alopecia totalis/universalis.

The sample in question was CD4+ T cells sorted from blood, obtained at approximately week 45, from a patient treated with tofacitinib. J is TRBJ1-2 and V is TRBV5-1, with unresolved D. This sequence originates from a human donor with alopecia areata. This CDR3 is CASSLAAGSSYGYTF. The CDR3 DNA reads TGCGCCAGCAGCTTGGCCGCGGGCAGCAGTTATGGCTACACCTTC.